This T cell receptor beta chain was found in a study of shared clonotypes between healthy human individuals. Across the whole study: The donor pool was made up of a couple of women and a few men aged 18 to 49.

Deep-level settings were used for running the assay. Profiled with immunoSEQ multiplex PCR; TCRdb holds only in-frame clones, not every one. The sample has about 450,000 clones, around 79% seen once. Germline assignment: CDR1 SGHRS and CDR2 YFSETQ. The junction had 8 bases not matched to a gene; V was cut back by 0 bases and J by 0 bases. The CDR3 contains 18 residues. The clonotype comes from a woman in her thirties or forties in good health. Some clones in this sample may be carry-over from other donors' samples. J is TRBJ2-3 and V is TRBV5-1; 9 positions agree with TRBD2. Source material: PBMCs. DNA for the CDR3: TGCGCCAGCAGCTTGGGAGCTAGCGGGACCGCTAGCACAGATACGCAGTATTTT. This codes for CASSLGASGTASTDTQYF.